This T cell receptor (beta chain) was identified during a study of blood T cells in healthy people across ages. Study-level results: TCR beta diversity per million T cells fell roughly linearly with age. Greater diversity and more naive CD4+ cells were seen in long-lived donors than in aged donors.

On this clonotype itself: Its specificity is not known.

The CDR3 extends over 16 amino acids. Looked up from germline, CDR1 is MDHEN and CDR2 is SYDVKM. The J segment lost 5 bases and the V segment lost 3 bases, leaving 9 bases of the junction unmatched. A second PCR, run for roughly 7 to 12 cycles, used a sample-barcoded 5' primer plus a J-beta primer mix. The authors tagged each cDNA molecule using a template-switch adaptor with 12 random nucleotides. MiXCR, run by TCRdb on the 5' RACE reads, gives a single entry per CDR3 protein. This sample has fewer than 600,000 distinct CDR3 sequences; 27% occur once, and the top ten carry about 3.3%. The sample was also reused in another study, on T cells of mothers and their children. As reported in that work: Pairs that are related and pairs that are unrelated have TCR recombination output shaped similarly by thymic selection.

The sequencing input was blood. The V call is TRBV28, the J call TRBJ2-1; 8 positions match TRBD1. This TCR came from a boy younger than 10 in good health. CDR3 protein: CASSFVGTGAHNEQFF. CDR3 bases: TGTGCCAGCAGTTTCGTTGGGACAGGAGCCCACAATGAGCAGTTCTTC.